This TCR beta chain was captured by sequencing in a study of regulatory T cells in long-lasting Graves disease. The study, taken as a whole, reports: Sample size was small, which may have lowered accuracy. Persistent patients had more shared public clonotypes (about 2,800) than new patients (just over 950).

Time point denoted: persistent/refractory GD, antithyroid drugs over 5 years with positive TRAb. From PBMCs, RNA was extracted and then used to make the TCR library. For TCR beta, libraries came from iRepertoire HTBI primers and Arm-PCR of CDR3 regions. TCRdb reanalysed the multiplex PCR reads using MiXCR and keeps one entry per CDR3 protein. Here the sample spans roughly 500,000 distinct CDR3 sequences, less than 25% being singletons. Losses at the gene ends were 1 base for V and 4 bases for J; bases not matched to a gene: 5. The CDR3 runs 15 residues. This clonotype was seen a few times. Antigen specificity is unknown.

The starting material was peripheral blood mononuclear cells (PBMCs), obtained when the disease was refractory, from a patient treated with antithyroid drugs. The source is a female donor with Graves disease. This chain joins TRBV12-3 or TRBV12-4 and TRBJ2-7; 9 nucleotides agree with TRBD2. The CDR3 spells CASSLDPAGGYEQYF. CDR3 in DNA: TGTGCCAGCAGTTTAGACCCAGCGGGAGGATACGAGCAGTACTTC.